This T cell receptor (beta chain) is drawn from a study of CD8 T cells in ankylosing spondylitis. Points from the study as a whole: According to the report, clones linked to the disease were significantly enriched in matched synovial fluid samples taken from ankylosing spondylitis patients. Prior literature has documented some motif variants in synovial fluid and blood from reactive arthritis. Characteristic, it appeared, of ankylosing spondylitis blood was a TCR beta motif of 7 or 8 highly homologous variants.

On this clonotype itself: Its antigen remains unknown.

This CDR3 has 14 amino acids. V shed 5 bases, J shed 4 bases, and the junction held 10 bases outside the gene matches. Germline values: CDR1 DFQATT, CDR2 SNEGSKA (reference sequence). TCRdb called the 5' RACE reads again in MiXCR, with one record for every CDR3 protein. The profile shows fewer than 650,000 distinct CDR3 sequences, about 13% of them singletons. The sequence derives from a male donor with ankylosing spondylitis. This rearrangement joins TRBV20-1 to TRBJ2-5, with 7 bases lining up with TRBD1. The material sequenced was blood, either unsorted or a sorted T cell fraction (not recorded which). Here the CDR3 reads CSAPATGIRETQYF. For the CDR3, the DNA is TGCAGTGCTCCTGCGACAGGGATCCGAGAGACCCAGTACTTC.